The 27 T cell receptor beta chains presented below share a single source sample, sequenced in a study of control samples from healthy donors and cancer patients. Some clones are missing from TCRdb's copy, which holds only in-frame ones; the method was immunoSEQ multiplex PCR. The sample has about 57,000 clones, about 91% seen once; the top ten hold about 0.93%. Sequenced material: PBMCs. All receptors come from a man aged 25 to 40 with colorectal cancer.

This clone was seen a handful of times. The chain employs TRBV5-4 and TRBJ1-5; 9 nucleotides align to TRBD1. CDR1 is SGHNT, CDR2 YYREEE, per germline (reference sequence). The V and J ends lost 5 bases and 1 base, in that order; junction bases with no gene match: 4. The length of the CDR3 is 15 residues. The CDR3 here is CASSAGTGSNQPQHF. In nucleotides, the CDR3 is TGTGCCAGCAGTGCCGGGACAGGGAGCAATCAGCCCCAGCATTTT.

The V gene is TRBV5-1, the J gene TRBJ2-1; 7 positions agree with TRBD1. V lost 4 bases, J lost 1 base, and 5 bases stayed unmatched. CDR3 length: 15 residues. Looked up from germline, CDR1 is SGHRS and CDR2 is YFSETQ. The CDR3 sequence is CASSTDRPSYNEQFF. Written as DNA, the CDR3 is TGCGCCAGCAGCACGGACAGGCCGTCCTACAATGAGCAGTTCTTC.

This clone was picked up one time. The CDR3 is CASSPPWGSDTQYF. DNA of the CDR3: TGTGCCAGCAGCCCCCCGTGGGGCTCAGATACGCAGTATTTT. The chain recombines TRBV7-9 with TRBJ2-3; possible D gene TRBD1, 5 bases. There are 14 residues in the CDR3. Trimming removed 5 bases at V and 4 bases at J, with 13 bases between. Germline lookup yields CDR1 SEHNR and CDR2 FQNEAQ (reference sequence).

This clone has only one observation. The CDR3 protein is CAWGTVGPPEQFF. CDR3 in DNA: TGTGCCTGGGGGACAGTCGGCCCCCCGGAGCAGTTCTTC. The chain links TRBV30 to TRBJ2-1; 7 bases line up with TRBD1. The CDR3 consists of 13 residues. The junction had 11 bases not matched to a gene; V was cut back by 5 bases and J by 10 bases. Looked up from germline, CDR1 is GTSNPN and CDR2 is SVGIG (reference sequence).

The V gene is TRBV6-4, the J gene TRBJ2-3; TRBD2 matches 11 bases. V shed 6 bases, J shed 0 bases, and the junction held 5 bases outside the gene matches. Germline V gene lookup returns CDR1 MRHNA and CDR2 SNTAGT. The CDR3 consists of 16 residues. This CDR3 reads CASSPTSGASTDTQYF. Written as DNA, the CDR3 is TGTGCCAGCAGCCCGACTAGCGGGGCTAGCACAGATACGCAGTATTTT.

The rearrangement joins TRBV29-1 to TRBJ1-5; D is unclear. Trimming pared 5 bases from V and 0 bases from J, leaving 8 bases between. This CDR3 spans 13 amino acids. Germline CDR1 SQVTM, CDR2 ANQGSEA. The chain's CDR3 is CSVKDSSNQPQHF. The CDR3, as DNA: TGCAGCGTTAAGGACTCTAGCAATCAGCCCCAGCATTTT.

The chain employs TRBV12-3 or TRBV12-4 and TRBJ1-2; tentatively, D is TRBD1 (5 bases). With 3 bases removed from V and 4 bases from J, the gap between germline ends came to 9 bases. The CDR3 is 13 amino acids. The CDR3 reads CASSFKGSYGYTF. The CDR3 coding sequence is TGTGCCAGCAGTTTTAAGGGGAGCTATGGCTACACCTTC.

This sequence joins TRBV7-2 and TRBJ2-4; D gene uncertain. This CDR3 region has 13 residues. With 3 bases removed from V and 3 bases from J, the gap between germline ends came to 6 bases. The germline V gene encodes CDR1 SGHTA and CDR2 FQGNSA. The CDR3 DNA reads TGTGCCAGCAGCTTTAACAGCAAAAACATTCAGTACTTC. It translates to CASSFNSKNIQYF.

The chain has TRBV4-3 and TRBJ1-2, with D hard to call. The V end lost 1 base, the J end lost 11 bases, and 8 bases lay between the germline ends. Germline CDR1 is LGHNA and CDR2 is YSLEER. The CDR3 consists of 11 residues. The CDR3 DNA reads TGCGCCAGCAGCCAAGGGTATCAGTACACCTTC. Translation: CASSQGYQYTF.

The DNA for the CDR3 is TGTGCCAGCAGCTTAGCGGGACGGGTGGCGGTCTACGAGCAGTACTTC. Translation gives CASSLAGRVAVYEQYF. The chain has TRBV7-2 and TRBJ2-7; D may correspond to TRBD1 or TRBD2 (5 bases each). The CDR3 consists of 16 residues. CDR1 and CDR2 from the germline V gene are SGHTA and FQGNSA. The V end was cut by 0 bases, the J end by 3 bases, with 15 bases between. Together with reference TRBV7-2 and TRBJ2-7, the CDR3 gives the full variable domain: GAGVSQSPSNKVTEKGKDVELRCDPISGHTALYWYRQSLGQGLEFLIYFQGNSAPDKSGLPSDRFSAERTGGSVSTLTIQRTQQEDSAVYLCASSLAGRVAVYEQYFGPGTRLTVT.

The rearrangement links TRBV29-1 to TRBJ2-7; 7 bases agree with TRBD1. J gave up 2 bases and V 6 bases, and 10 bases lay outside the gene matches. The CDR3 totals 14 residues. The germline CDR1 and CDR2 sequences are SQVTM and ANQGSEA. The CDR3 here is CSVHSEGQAYEQYF. CDR3 bases: TGCAGCGTCCACTCGGAAGGACAGGCCTACGAGCAGTACTTC.

The chain joins TRBV27 to TRBJ2-7; D perhaps matches TRBD2 (6 bases). V was cut by 2 bases and J by 3 bases, with 11 bases left in between. In germline, CDR1 is MNHEY, CDR2 SMNVEV (reference sequence). The CDR3 has 14 residues. The chain's CDR3 is CASSLNPGVYEQYV. The CDR3 DNA reads as TGTGCCAGCAGTTTAAACCCGGGAGTCTACGAGCAGTACGTC.

The CDR3 bases are TGTGCCAGCAGCTTGAGGAGGGGACAGCGCAACAATGAGCAGTTCTTC. Translation: CASSLRRGQRNNEQFF. The chain employs TRBV11-2 and TRBJ2-1; the D gene is possibly TRBD1 (7 bases). This CDR3 contains 16 residues. Trimming removed 3 bases at V and 5 bases at J, with 17 bases between. Germline values: CDR1 SGHAT, CDR2 FQNNGV. The full variable domain, rest sourced from reference TRBV11-2 and TRBJ2-1, is EAGVAQSPRYKIIEKRQSVAFWCNPISGHATLYWYQQILGQGPKLLIQFQNNGVVDDSQLPKDRFSAERLKGVDSTLKIQPAKLEDSAVYLCASSLRRGQRNNEQFFGPGTRLTVL.

This CDR3 reads CASSRGQGNQPQHF. The CDR3 region has the DNA TGTGCCAGCAGCCGGGGACAGGGGAATCAGCCCCAGCATTTT. V gene TRBV7-2 combines with J gene TRBJ1-5; 10 bases line up with TRBD1. Per the germline V gene, CDR1 is SGHTA and CDR2 is FQGNSA. The length of the CDR3 is 14 residues. V lost 5 bases and J lost 4; bases outside the gene matches: 2.

The chain uses TRBV30 and TRBJ1-6, with 7 bases identical to TRBD1. The CDR3 length is 14 residues. V gave up 3 bases and J gave up 4 bases; unmatched junction bases: 3. Germline CDR1 and CDR2: GTSNPN and SVGIG (reference sequence). The CDR3 region is CAWRGGQYNSPLHF. For the CDR3, the DNA is TGTGCCTGGAGAGGGGGCCAGTATAATTCACCCCTCCACTTT.

The gene calls are TRBV4-2 and TRBJ1-1; TRBD1 matches 7 bases. This CDR3 is built from 17 residues. Germline CDR1 is LGHNA and CDR2 is YNFKEQ. With V trimmed by 4 bases and J by 0 bases, 11 bases remained unmatched. This chain's CDR3 is CASSPRRGQLLNTEAFF. The CDR3 DNA follows: TGTGCCAGCAGCCCCCGTCGGGGACAGTTACTGAACACTGAAGCTTTCTTT.

The J gene is TRBJ1-4, the V gene TRBV19, with unresolved D. CDR1 and CDR2 (germline): LNHDA, SQIVND (reference sequence). The CDR3 runs 15 residues. The V gene lost 5 bases and the J gene lost 5 bases, with 15 bases spanning the gap. This CDR3 reads CASSLSQFRNEKLFF. The CDR3 nucleotides read TGTGCCAGTAGTCTCTCTCAGTTTAGAAATGAAAAACTGTTTTTT.

Regarding this clone: The identical CDR3 is also encoded by other nucleotide sequences in the sample. This chain connects TRBV7-2 to TRBJ1-5; D remains ambiguous. The CDR3 extends over 12 amino acids. The germline V and J ends were trimmed by 4 bases and 4 bases, with 5 bases remaining between them. Germline lookup yields CDR1 SGHTA and CDR2 FQGNSA. Written as DNA, the CDR3 is TGTGCCAGCAGCTCGCCAAATCAGCCCCAGCATTTT. Residues: CASSSPNQPQHF.

The chain recombines TRBV5-1 with TRBJ2-1; 11 bases are shared with TRBD1. V lost 4 bases, J lost 5 bases, and 2 bases stayed unmatched. This CDR3 comprises 14 residues. Per germline, CDR1 SGHRS and CDR2 YFSETQ. The CDR3, as DNA: TGCGCCAGCAGCCTGGGACAGGGGGACAATGAGCAGTTCTTC. Translated, it gives CASSLGQGDNEQFF.

V gene TRBV10-1 combines with J gene TRBJ2-1, with D possibly TRBD1 on 5 matching bases. This CDR3 comprises 15 residues. Trimming shortened V by 4 bases and J by 0 bases, and 10 bases separated the two germline ends. Germline CDR1 is WNHNN and CDR2 is SYGVQD (reference sequence). CDR3 coding DNA: TGCGCCAGCAGTGGGGGCAGGAGCTCCTACAATGAGCAGTTCTTC. The encoded protein is CASSGGRSSYNEQFF.

The gene calls are TRBV27 and TRBJ1-6, with D perhaps TRBD1 (5 bases). Per the germline V gene, CDR1 is MNHEY and CDR2 is SMNVEV (reference sequence). Trimming shortened V by 6 bases and J by 1 base, and 13 bases separated the two germline ends. The CDR3 length is 16 residues. This chain's CDR3 is CASRGSGGSYNSPLHF. The CDR3 DNA is TGTGCCAGCAGGGGTAGTGGGGGGTCCTATAATTCACCCCTCCACTTT.

The chain combines TRBV30 with TRBJ1-2; 11 bases map to TRBD1. Germline CDR1 reads GTSNPN; CDR2 reads SVGIG (reference sequence). There are 15 residues in the CDR3. V dropped 5 bases and J dropped 2; count of bases not matched to a gene: 7. CDR3 in amino acids: CAWVSRDRGNYGYTF. In nucleotides, the CDR3 is TGTGCCTGGGTATCCCGGGACAGGGGGAACTATGGCTACACCTTC.

This CDR3 reads CASSLDLGFGTYNEQFF. The CDR3 bases are TGTGCCAGCAGCTTAGATTTAGGGTTTGGGACCTACAATGAGCAGTTCTTC. The chain recombines TRBV11-3 with TRBJ2-1; D remains ambiguous. Germline CDR1 is SGHNT and CDR2 is YENEEA. CDR3 length: 17 residues. The V end was cut by 0 bases, the J end by 2 bases, with 14 bases between.

Of note for this clone: The junction shows a germline mismatch at one end, possibly a read error. J is TRBJ2-3 and V is TRBV9; 11 bases are shared with TRBD1. Germline V gene sequence: CDR1 SGDLS, CDR2 YYNGEE. The CDR3 runs to 18 residues. The CDR3 loop is CASSVVGQGAFRTDMQYF. The CDR3 DNA reads as TGTGCCAGCAGCGTAGTTGGACAGGGGGCTTTTCGCACAGATATGCAGTATTTT. Full variable domain (missing parts from reference TRBV9 and TRBJ2-3): DSGVTQTPKHLITATGQRVTLRCSPRSGDLSVYWYQQSLDQGLQFLIQYYNGEERAKGNILERFSAQQFPDLHSELNLSSLELGDSALYFCASSVVGQGAFRTDMQYFGPGTRLTVL.

The V call is TRBV7-9, the J call TRBJ1-2; 8 nucleotides match TRBD1. The CDR3 is 15 amino acids. CDR1 is SEHNR and CDR2 is FQNEAQ in the germline V gene (reference sequence). The V gene end was trimmed by 4 bases and the J gene end by 4 bases; junction bases not matched to a gene: 8. This CDR3 is CASSSRTGRGYGYTF. The CDR3 DNA sequence: TGTGCCAGCAGCTCGCGGACAGGGCGGGGCTATGGCTACACCTTC. Full variable domain (rest looked up from reference TRBV7-9 and TRBJ1-2): DTGVSQNPRHKITKRGQNVTFRCDPISEHNRLYWYRQTLGQGPEFLTYFQNEAQLEKSRLLSDRFSAERPKGSFSTLEIQRTEQGDSAMYLCASSSRTGRGYGYTFGSGTRLTVV.

In its sample, this clone was seen a few times. The chain recombines TRBV27 with TRBJ2-3, with D uncertain. Germline CDR1 MNHEY, CDR2 SMNVEV (reference sequence). Trimming removed 7 bases from V and 2 bases from J, with 10 bases in between. This CDR3 spans 13 amino acids. The CDR3 here is CASIVRNTDTQYF. The DNA for the CDR3 is TGTGCCAGCATAGTCAGAAACACAGATACGCAGTATTTT.

The chain carries TRBV10-3 and TRBJ1-1; 7 nucleotides align to TRBD1. Germline V gene lookup returns CDR1 ENHRY and CDR2 SYGVKD. With V trimmed by 10 bases and J by 1 base, 12 bases remained unmatched. CDR3 length: 15 amino acids. This chain's CDR3 is CATTSPDRANTEAFF. Here the CDR3 DNA reads TGTGCCACTACCTCTCCTGACAGGGCGAACACTGAAGCTTTCTTT.